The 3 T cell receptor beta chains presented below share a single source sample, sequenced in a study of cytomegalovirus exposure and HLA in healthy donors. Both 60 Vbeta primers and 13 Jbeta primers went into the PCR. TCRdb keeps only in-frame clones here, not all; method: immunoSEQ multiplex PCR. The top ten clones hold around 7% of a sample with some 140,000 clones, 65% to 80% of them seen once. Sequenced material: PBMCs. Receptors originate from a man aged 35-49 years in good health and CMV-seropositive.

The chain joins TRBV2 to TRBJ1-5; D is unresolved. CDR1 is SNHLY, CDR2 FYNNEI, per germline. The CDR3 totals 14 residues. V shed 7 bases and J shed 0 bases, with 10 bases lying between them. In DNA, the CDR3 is TGTGCCAGCACCACAGTCTATAGCAATCAGCCCCAGCATTTT. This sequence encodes CASTTVYSNQPQHF.

CDR3 DNA sequence: TGTGCCAGTAGTACCCCGTCGAGCTACGAGCAGTACTTC. Residues: CASSTPSSYEQYF. This chain uses TRBV19 with TRBJ2-7; D not resolved. CDR1 and CDR2 (germline): LNHDA, SQIVND (reference sequence). V was pared by 4 bases and J by 3 bases, with 10 bases between. The length of the CDR3 is 13 residues.

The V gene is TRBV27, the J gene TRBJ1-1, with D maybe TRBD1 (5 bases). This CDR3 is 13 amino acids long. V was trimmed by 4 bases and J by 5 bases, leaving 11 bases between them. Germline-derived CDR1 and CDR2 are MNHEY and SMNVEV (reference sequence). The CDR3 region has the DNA TGTGCCAGCAGTTGGGCAGGGAGGACTGAAGCTTTCTTT. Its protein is CASSWAGRTEAFF.